Following are 10 T cell receptor beta chains from one sample sequenced in a study of response to subunit inactivated influenza vaccine. TCRdb reprocessed the RT-PCR reads via MiXCR and lists one record per CDR3 protein. The data hold around 710,000 distinct CDR3 sequences, with around 14% observed a single time. The sequencing here drew on PBMCs from blood, taken roughly 2 weeks before vaccination. Source of these receptors: a man aged 45 to 65 who received an inactivated influenza vaccine.

V is TRBV7-2 and J is TRBJ1-5; a possible D gene is TRBD1 (6 bases). This CDR3 is built from 15 residues. Germline CDR1 and CDR2: SGHTA and FQGNSA. Trimming cost V 5 bases and J 5 bases, with 16 bases left between them. The CDR3 protein is CASSPRYREDQPQHF. DNA of the CDR3: TGTGCCAGCAGCCCCCGATACAGGGAGGATCAGCCCCAGCATTTT.

This clonotype was seen repeatedly, ten times or more. CDR3 DNA sequence: TGTGCCAGCATCGTCGACAGGGCGAGCTCCTACGAGCAGTACTTC. Protein sequence: CASIVDRASSYEQYF. The chain carries TRBV2 and TRBJ2-7, with 7 bases fitting TRBD1. There are 15 residues in the CDR3. Germline loops: CDR1 SNHLY, CDR2 FYNNEI. The V and J ends lost 7 bases and 0 bases, in that order; junction bases with no gene match: 9.

The chain couples TRBV4-1 to TRBJ1-1; TRBD1 matches 11 bases. The germline CDR1 and CDR2 sequences are MGHRA and YSYEKL. This CDR3 comprises 17 residues. The trim removed 3 bases at V and 1 base at J, leaving 7 bases unmatched. The CDR3 reads CASSHSTGTGGNTEAFF. The CDR3 DNA follows: TGCGCCAGCAGCCATTCGACCGGGACAGGGGGGAACACTGAAGCTTTCTTT.

This clonotype has at least ten counts. The genes are TRBV12-3 or TRBV12-4 and TRBJ2-5; 9 bases agree with TRBD1. CDR3 length: 15 amino acids. Losses at the gene ends were 6 bases for V and 2 bases for J; bases not matched to a gene: 7. Here the CDR3 reads CASRTGTGKQETQYF. CDR3 DNA: TGTGCCAGCAGGACCGGGACAGGGAAACAAGAGACCCAGTACTTC.

This clonotype was picked up many times. This chain links TRBV3-1 with TRBJ2-4; D is ambiguous. Germline values: CDR1 LGHDT, CDR2 YNNKEL (reference sequence). CDR3 length: 11 amino acids. Trimming left V 4 bases short and J 5 bases short, with 3 bases between. CDR3 amino acids: CASSLQNIQYF. The CDR3 coding sequence is TGTGCCAGCAGCCTTCAAAACATTCAGTACTTC.

The chain is built from TRBV20-1 and TRBJ2-7; no definite D call. This CDR3 contains 13 residues. V lost 1 base and J 3 bases, leaving 10 bases between the germline ends. From germline, CDR1 is DFQATT and CDR2 SNEGSKA (reference sequence). The DNA for the CDR3 is TGCAGTGCTAGAGGAGTCTACTTCTACGAGCAGTACTTC. It translates to CSARGVYFYEQYF.

This clonotype occurred a few times. The rearrangement links TRBV24-1 to TRBJ2-2; possible D gene TRBD1, 5 bases. The CDR3 spans 18 residues. Germline CDR1 is KGHDR and CDR2 is SFDVKD. V was shortened by 1 base and J by 4 bases, with 18 bases between the two germline ends. The CDR3 DNA sequence: TGTGCCACCAGTGATTTCCCTCGGGCAGGGCAACCCACCGGGGAGCTGTTTTTT. Amino acid sequence: CATSDFPRAGQPTGELFF.

This rearrangement joins TRBV20-1 to TRBJ2-4; TRBD2 matches 11 bases. Per germline, CDR1 DFQATT and CDR2 SNEGSKA (reference sequence). CDR3 length equals 15 residues. Trimming took 0 bases from V and 9 from J; bases not matched to a gene: 7. CDR3 amino acids: CSARDDTSGRVIQYF. The CDR3 region has the DNA TGCAGTGCTAGAGATGATACTAGCGGGAGAGTCATTCAGTACTTC.

The gene calls are TRBV20-1 and TRBJ2-7, with TRBD2 matching over 7 bases. The J segment lost 12 bases and the V segment lost 0 bases, leaving 17 bases of the junction unmatched. The germline V gene has CDR1 DFQATT and CDR2 SNEGSKA (reference sequence). The CDR3 sequence is 15 residues long. The CDR3 spells CSARDLSRASGKVYF. DNA for the CDR3: TGCAGTGCTAGAGATCTCAGCAGGGCCAGCGGGAAGGTGTACTTC.

The chain carries TRBV2 and TRBJ1-3; D gene uncertain. Trimming took off 6 bases at V and 2 bases at J, with 8 bases between the two ends. The V gene's germline CDR1 is SNHLY and CDR2 FYNNEI. The CDR3 has 13 residues. DNA of the CDR3: TGTGCCAGCAGGAGGCTAGCTGGAAACACCATATATTTT. It is translated as CASRRLAGNTIYF.